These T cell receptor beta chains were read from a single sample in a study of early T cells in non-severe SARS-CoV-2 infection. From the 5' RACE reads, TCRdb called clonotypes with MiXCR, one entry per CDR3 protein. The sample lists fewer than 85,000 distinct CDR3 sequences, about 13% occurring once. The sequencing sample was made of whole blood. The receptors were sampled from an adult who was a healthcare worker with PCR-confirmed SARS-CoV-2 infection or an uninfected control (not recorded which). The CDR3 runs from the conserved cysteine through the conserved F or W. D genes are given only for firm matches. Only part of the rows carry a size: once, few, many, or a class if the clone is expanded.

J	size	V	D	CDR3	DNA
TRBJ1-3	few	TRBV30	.	CAWSPTSSNTIYF	TGTGCCTGGAGTCCAACGTCCTCAAACACCATATATTTT
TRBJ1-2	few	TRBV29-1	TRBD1	CSVEGTGDGYTF	TGCAGCGTTGAAGGGACAGGGGACGGCTACACCTTC
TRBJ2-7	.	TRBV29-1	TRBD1	CSGVFGTGGGYEQYF	TGCAGCGGCGTCTTTGGGACAGGGGGCGGGTACGAGCAGTACTTC
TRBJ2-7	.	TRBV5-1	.	CASSLGPRTYEQYF	TGCGCCAGCAGCTTGGGGCCACGAACCTACGAGCAGTACTTC
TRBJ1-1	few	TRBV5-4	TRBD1	CASSLAPGQGATEAFF	TGTGCCAGCAGCTTGGCACCGGGACAGGGGGCCACTGAAGCTTTCTTT
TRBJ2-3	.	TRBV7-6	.	CASSLVGGPSTDTQYF	TGTGCCAGCAGCTTAGTTGGGGGACCTAGCACAGATACGCAGTATTTT
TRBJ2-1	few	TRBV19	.	CASSIRGVSGNEQFF	TGTGCCAGTAGTATAAGGGGGGTTAGCGGCAATGAGCAGTTCTTC
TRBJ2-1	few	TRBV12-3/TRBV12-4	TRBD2	CASTVALAGADNEQFF	TGTGCCAGCACAGTGGCATTAGCGGGGGCCGACAATGAGCAGTTCTTC
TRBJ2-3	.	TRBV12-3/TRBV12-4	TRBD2	CASSPRTSPDTQYF	TGTGCCAGCAGTCCTCGGACTAGCCCAGATACGCAGTATTTT
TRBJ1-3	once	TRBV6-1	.	CAYGTSGNTIYF	TGTGCCTACGGAACCTCTGGAAACACCATATATTTT
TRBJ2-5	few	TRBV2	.	CASSDSPLETQYF	TGTGCCAGCAGTGATTCACCACTAGAGACCCAGTACTTC
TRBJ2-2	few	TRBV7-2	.	CASSFVGDTGELFF	TGTGCCAGCAGCTTCGTCGGAGACACCGGGGAGCTGTTTTTT
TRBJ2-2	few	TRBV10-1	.	CASSDNPDTGELFF	TGCGCCAGCAGTGATAACCCAGACACCGGGGAGCTGTTTTTT
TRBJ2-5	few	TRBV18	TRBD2	CASSPTSGTYQETQYF	TGTGCCAGCTCACCGACGAGCGGGACGTACCAAGAGACCCAGTACTTC
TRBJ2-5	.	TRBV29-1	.	CSVARGSDSAAQYF	TGCAGCGTTGCCAGGGGTTCGGATTCCGCGGCCCAGTACTTC
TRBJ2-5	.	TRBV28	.	CASSFVGRKTQYF	TGTGCCAGCAGTTTCGTGGGCAGGAAGACCCAGTACTTC
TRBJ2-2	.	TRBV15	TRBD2	CATSSGLAGGPGELFF	TGTGCCACCAGCAGTGGACTAGCGGGAGGACCCGGGGAGCTGTTTTTT
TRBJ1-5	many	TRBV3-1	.	CASSQDTAREDQPQHF	TGTGCCAGCAGCCAAGACACCGCCAGGGAGGATCAGCCCCAGCATTTT
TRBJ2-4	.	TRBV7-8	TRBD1	CASSLALLGQGYIQYF	TGTGCCAGCAGCTTAGCGCTCCTGGGACAGGGGTACATTCAGTACTTC
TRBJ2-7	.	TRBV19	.	CASSMPHRSYEQYF	TGTGCCAGTAGTATGCCCCATCGCTCCTACGAGCAGTACTTC
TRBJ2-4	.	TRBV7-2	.	CASSRLGDIQYF	TGTGCCAGCAGCCGCTTGGGAGACATTCAGTACTTC
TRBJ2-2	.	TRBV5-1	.	CASSLGAPDTGELFF	TGCGCCAGCAGCTTGGGGGCCCCGGACACCGGGGAGCTGTTTTTT
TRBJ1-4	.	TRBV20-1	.	CSASVSATNEKLFF	TGCAGTGCTAGTGTGTCCGCAACTAATGAAAAACTGTTTTTT
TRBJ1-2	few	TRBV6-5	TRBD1	CASRQTGPGGYTF	TGTGCCAGCAGGCAGACAGGGCCGGGGGGCTACACCTTC
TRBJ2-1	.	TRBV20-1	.	CSASIQRVNNEQFF	TGCAGTGCTAGTATCCAGCGGGTGAACAATGAGCAGTTCTTC
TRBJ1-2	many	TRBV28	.	CASSLSHYGYTF	TGTGCCAGCAGTTTAAGTCACTATGGCTACACCTTC
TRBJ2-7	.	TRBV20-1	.	CSAATYEQYF	TGCAGTGCTGCGACCTACGAGCAGTACTTC
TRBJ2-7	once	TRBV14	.	CASSHRTYEQYF	TGTGCCAGCAGCCATAGGACCTACGAGCAGTACTTC
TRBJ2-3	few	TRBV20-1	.	CSALLASRADTQYF	TGCAGTGCCCTACTGGCTAGTCGTGCAGATACGCAGTATTTT
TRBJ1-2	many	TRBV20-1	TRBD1	CSARGLTGYGYTF	TGCAGTGCTAGGGGACTGACAGGGTATGGCTACACCTTC
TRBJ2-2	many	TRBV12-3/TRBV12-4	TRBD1	CASSPPGQGRRVTGELFF	TGTGCCAGCAGTCCCCCGGGACAGGGAAGGCGGGTAACCGGGGAGCTGTTTTTT
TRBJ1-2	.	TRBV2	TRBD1	CASSETGTGATGYTF	TGTGCCAGCAGTGAGACCGGGACAGGGGCGACTGGCTACACCTTC
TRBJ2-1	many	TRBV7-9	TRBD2	CASSSLLGTSGKNGNEQFF	TGTGCCAGCAGCTCACTACTCGGGACTAGCGGGAAAAACGGTAATGAGCAGTTCTTC
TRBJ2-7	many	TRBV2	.	CASSYSYEQYF	TGTGCCAGCAGTTACTCCTACGAGCAGTACTTC
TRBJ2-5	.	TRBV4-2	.	CASSQDQGVQGGTQYF	TGTGCCAGCAGCCAAGATCAGGGGGTCCAGGGAGGGACCCAGTACTTC
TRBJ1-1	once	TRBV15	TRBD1	CATRTGGSLSSSTEAFF	TGTGCCACCAGGACAGGGGGCAGTCTCTCATCTTCCACTGAAGCTTTCTTT
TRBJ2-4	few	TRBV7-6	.	CASSRGRFGLAKNIQYF	TGTGCCAGCAGCAGAGGGCGATTTGGGCTAGCCAAAAACATTCAGTACTTC
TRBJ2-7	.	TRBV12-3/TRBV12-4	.	CASRSGEYEQYF	TGTGCCAGCAGAAGCGGCGAGTACGAGCAGTACTTC
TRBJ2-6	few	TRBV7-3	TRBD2	CASSLNPPGLAGGPGANVLTF	TGTGCCAGCAGCTTAAACCCCCCCGGACTAGCGGGGGGTCCGGGGGCCAACGTCCTGACTTTC
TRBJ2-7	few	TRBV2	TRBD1	CASTLQGPNYEQYF	TGTGCCAGCACTCTACAGGGGCCCAACTACGAGCAGTACTTC
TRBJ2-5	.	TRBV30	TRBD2	CAWSSSGRGGLQTQYF	TGTGCCTGGAGTTCTAGCGGGAGAGGTGGCCTTCAGACCCAGTACTTC
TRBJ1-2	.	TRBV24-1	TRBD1	CATSDPDREVGGYTF	TGTGCCACCAGTGACCCGGACAGGGAAGTGGGCGGCTACACCTTC
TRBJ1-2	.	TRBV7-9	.	CASSFPRTANYGYTF	TGTGCCAGCAGCTTTCCCCGGACAGCTAACTATGGCTACACCTTC
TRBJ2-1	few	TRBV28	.	CASSLGGAYEQFF	TGTGCCAGCAGTTTAGGGGGGGCGTATGAGCAGTTCTTC
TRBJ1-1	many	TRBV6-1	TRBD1	CASRKTGMEKAFF	TGTGCCAGCAGGAAGACAGGGATGGAGAAAGCTTTCTTT
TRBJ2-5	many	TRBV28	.	CASSLSPAFETQYF	TGTGCCAGCAGTCTGTCCCCTGCTTTCGAGACCCAGTACTTC
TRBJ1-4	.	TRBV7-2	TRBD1	CASSRQGPEKLFF	TGTGCCAGCAGTCGACAGGGACCCGAAAAACTGTTTTTT
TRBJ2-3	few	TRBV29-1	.	CSVPDSRADTQYF	TGCAGCGTGCCGGACAGCCGGGCAGATACGCAGTATTTT
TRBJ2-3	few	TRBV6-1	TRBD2	CASLEGGTTDTQYF	TGTGCCTCCCTGGAGGGAGGGACCACAGATACGCAGTATTTT
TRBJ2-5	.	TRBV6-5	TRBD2	CASSHLLAGAPLEETQYF	TGTGCCAGCAGTCACCTTCTAGCGGGGGCCCCCCTGGAAGAGACCCAGTACTTC
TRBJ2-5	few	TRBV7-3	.	CASSLGSEDKIQETQYF	TGTGCCAGCAGCTTAGGGAGTGAGGACAAGATCCAAGAGACCCAGTACTTC